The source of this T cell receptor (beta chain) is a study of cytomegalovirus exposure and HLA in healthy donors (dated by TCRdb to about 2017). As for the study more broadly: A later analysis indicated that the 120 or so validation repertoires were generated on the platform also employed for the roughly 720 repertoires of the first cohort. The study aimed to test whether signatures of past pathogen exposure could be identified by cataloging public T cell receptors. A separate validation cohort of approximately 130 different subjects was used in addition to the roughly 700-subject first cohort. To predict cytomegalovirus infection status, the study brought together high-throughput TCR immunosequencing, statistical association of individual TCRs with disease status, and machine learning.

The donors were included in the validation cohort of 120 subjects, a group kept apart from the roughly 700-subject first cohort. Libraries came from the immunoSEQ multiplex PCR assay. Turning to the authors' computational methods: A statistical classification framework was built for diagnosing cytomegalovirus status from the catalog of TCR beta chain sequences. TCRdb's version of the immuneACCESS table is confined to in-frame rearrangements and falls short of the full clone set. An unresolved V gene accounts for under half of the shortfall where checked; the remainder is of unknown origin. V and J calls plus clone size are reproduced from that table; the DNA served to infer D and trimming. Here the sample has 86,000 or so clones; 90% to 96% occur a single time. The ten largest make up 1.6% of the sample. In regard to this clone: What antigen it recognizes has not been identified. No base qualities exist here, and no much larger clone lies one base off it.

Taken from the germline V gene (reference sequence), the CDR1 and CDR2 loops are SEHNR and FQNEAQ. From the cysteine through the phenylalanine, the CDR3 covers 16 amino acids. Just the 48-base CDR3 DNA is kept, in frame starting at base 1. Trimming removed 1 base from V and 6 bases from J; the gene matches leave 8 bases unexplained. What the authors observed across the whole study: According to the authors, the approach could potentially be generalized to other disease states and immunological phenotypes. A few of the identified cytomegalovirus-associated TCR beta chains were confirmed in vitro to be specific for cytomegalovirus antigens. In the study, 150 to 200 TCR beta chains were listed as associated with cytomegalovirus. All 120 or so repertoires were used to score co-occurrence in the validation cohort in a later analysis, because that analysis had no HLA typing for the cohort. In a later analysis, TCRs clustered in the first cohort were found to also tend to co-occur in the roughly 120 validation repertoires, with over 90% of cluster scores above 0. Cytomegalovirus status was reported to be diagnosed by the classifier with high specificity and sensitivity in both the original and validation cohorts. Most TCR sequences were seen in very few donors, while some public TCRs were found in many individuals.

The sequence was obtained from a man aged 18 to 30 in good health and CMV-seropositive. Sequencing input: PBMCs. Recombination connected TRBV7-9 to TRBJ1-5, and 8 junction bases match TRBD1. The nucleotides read TGTGCCAGCAGCTTAGGTTTTTCAGGGACAGGTCAGCCCCAGCATTTT. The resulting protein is CASSLGFSGTGQPQHF.